The clone carrying this T cell receptor beta chain was seen a handful of times. These data come from a study of blood T cell repertoires in COVID-19. The authors' processing: Counts of nucleated cells, estimated from reference gene primer amplification, were obtained. Assay used: immunoSEQ multiplex PCR; TCRdb lists only in-frame clones, some missing. Clone size and the V and J calls come from that table; the DNA yielded D and trimming. The table lists about 190,000 clones, 75% to 90% of them singletons. What was sequenced was peripheral blood. The TCR comes from a man aged 30 to 39 with acute or convalescent COVID-19.

CDR3 DNA: TGTGCCAGCAGCTCCGGGACAGGGATTAGAAATTCACCCCTCCACTTT. This encodes CASSSGTGIRNSPLHF. This sequence joins TRBV7-2 and TRBJ1-6; 9 nucleotides agree with TRBD1. CDR3 length: 16 residues. Trimming at V came to 4 bases and at J to 7 bases, leaving 8 bases not matched to a gene. Per germline, CDR1 SGHTA and CDR2 FQGNSA.